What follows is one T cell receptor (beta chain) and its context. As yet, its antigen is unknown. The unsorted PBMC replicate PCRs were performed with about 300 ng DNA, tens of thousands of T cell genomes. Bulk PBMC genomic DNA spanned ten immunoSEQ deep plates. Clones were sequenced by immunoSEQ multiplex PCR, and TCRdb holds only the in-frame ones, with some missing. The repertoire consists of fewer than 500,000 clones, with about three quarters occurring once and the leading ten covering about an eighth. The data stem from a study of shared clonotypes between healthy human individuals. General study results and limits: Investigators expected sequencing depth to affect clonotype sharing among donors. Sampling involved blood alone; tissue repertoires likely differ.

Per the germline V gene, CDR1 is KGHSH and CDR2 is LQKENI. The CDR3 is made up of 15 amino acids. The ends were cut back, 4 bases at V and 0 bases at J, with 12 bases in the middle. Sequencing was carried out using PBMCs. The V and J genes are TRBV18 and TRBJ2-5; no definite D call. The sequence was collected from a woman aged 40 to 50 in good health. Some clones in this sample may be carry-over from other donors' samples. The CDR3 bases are TGTGCCAGCTCACAGGCGAGCACCTACCAAGAGACCCAGTACTTC. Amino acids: CASSQASTYQETQYF.